The next 7 T cell receptor beta chains were all read from a single sample in a study of cytotoxic CD8 clonotypes in ibrutinib-treated CLL (dated by TCRdb to the early 2020s). To prepare the library, the immunoSEQ multiplex PCR assay was applied. TCRdb holds this immuneACCESS table with in-frame rearrangements only. Some clones are missing; in checked studies, unresolved V genes explain under half, and the rest has no known cause. The sample profile shows tens of thousands of clones; about 86% of them were found once. The top ten constitute around 5% of the sample. The sample consisted of PBMCs, taken before ibrutinib treatment. The origin of the receptors is a human donor with chronic lymphocytic leukemia.

The V gene is TRBV7-2, the J gene TRBJ2-7; TRBD2 agrees at 8 bases. This CDR3 region has 15 residues. The V gene's germline CDR1 is SGHTA and CDR2 FQGNSA. Unmatched junction bases numbered 3, after V lost 2 bases and J lost 0 bases. CDR3 protein: CASSLKAGGSYEQYF. In DNA form, the CDR3 reads TGTGCCAGCAGCTTAAAGGCGGGGGGCTCCTACGAGCAGTACTTC.

This chain connects TRBV5-6 to TRBJ2-7; 7 bases are a match to TRBD2. CDR3 length: 12 residues. The V and J ends lost 0 bases and 9 bases, in that order; junction bases with no gene match: 3. Per the germline V gene, CDR1 is SGHDT and CDR2 is YYEEEE. The CDR3 nucleotides read TGTGCCAGCAGCTTGGAGGGACTATTGCAGTACTTC. Its translation: CASSLEGLLQYF.

The rearrangement joins TRBV7-9 to TRBJ2-1, with D tentatively TRBD1 or TRBD2 (6 bases each). Germline V gives CDR1 SEHNR, CDR2 FQNEAQ (reference sequence). The CDR3 has 15 amino acids. Trimming stripped 5 bases from V and 2 bases from J, with 13 bases between. CDR3 nucleotide sequence: TGTGCCAGCAGCGTAGGGGGGAGCGCCTACAATGAGCAGTTCTTC. As protein: CASSVGGSAYNEQFF. The full variable domain, in which reference TRBV7-9 and TRBJ2-1 provide the parts outside the CDR3, is DTGVSQNPRHKITKRGQNVTFRCDPISEHNRLYWYRQTLGQGPEFLTYFQNEAQLEKSRLLSDRFSAERPKGSFSTLEIQRTEQGDSAMYLCASSVGGSAYNEQFFGPGTRLTVL.

The rearrangement links TRBV10-2 to TRBJ2-1; 15 positions match TRBD2. The CDR3 covers 19 residues. Germline-derived CDR1 and CDR2 are WSHSY and SAAADI. V trimming: 6 bases; J trimming: 0 bases; junction bases outside the gene matches: 9. The CDR3 bases are TGCGCCAGCAGCCCCTCGGGACTAGCGGGGGGATACTCCTACAATGAGCAGTTCTTC. It yields the protein CASSPSGLAGGYSYNEQFF.

The chain joins TRBV7-9 to TRBJ1-3, with 7 bases aligning to TRBD1. The junction had 7 bases not matched to a gene; V was cut back by 6 bases and J by 5 bases. This CDR3 comprises 14 residues. Germline V gives CDR1 SEHNR, CDR2 FQNEAQ (reference sequence). The chain's CDR3 is CASSQRQGRNTIYF. Here the CDR3 DNA reads TGTGCCAGCAGTCAAAGACAGGGTAGAAACACCATATATTTT. Full variable domain (outside the CDR3, taken from reference TRBV7-9 and TRBJ1-3): DTGVSQNPRHKITKRGQNVTFRCDPISEHNRLYWYRQTLGQGPEFLTYFQNEAQLEKSRLLSDRFSAERPKGSFSTLEIQRTEQGDSAMYLCASSQRQGRNTIYFGEGSWLTVV.

The CDR3 coding sequence is TGCAGCGTTGGGTTCCGTAGCTCTGGGGCCAACGTCCTGACTTTC. It yields the protein CSVGFRSSGANVLTF. V gene TRBV29-1 combines with J gene TRBJ2-6; no clear D gene. V was cut by 4 bases and J by 0 bases, with 10 bases left in between. In germline, CDR1 is SQVTM, CDR2 ANQGSEA. This CDR3 is 15 amino acids long. The full variable domain, rest sourced from reference TRBV29-1 and TRBJ2-6, is SAVISQKPSRDICQRGTSLTIQCQVDSQVTMMFWYRQQPGQSLTLIATANQGSEATYESGFVIDKFPISRPNLTFSTLTVSNMSPEDSSIYLCSVGFRSSGANVLTFGAGSRLTVL.

The chain has TRBV5-4 and TRBJ2-1, with 12 positions matching TRBD2. CDR3 size: 13 residues. Germline V gene data show CDR1 as SGHNT and CDR2 as YYREEE (reference sequence). V dropped 7 bases and J dropped 7; count of bases not matched to a gene: 3. The CDR3 here is CASRLAGANEQFF. CDR3 nucleotide sequence: TGTGCCAGCCGACTAGCGGGAGCTAATGAGCAGTTCTTC.